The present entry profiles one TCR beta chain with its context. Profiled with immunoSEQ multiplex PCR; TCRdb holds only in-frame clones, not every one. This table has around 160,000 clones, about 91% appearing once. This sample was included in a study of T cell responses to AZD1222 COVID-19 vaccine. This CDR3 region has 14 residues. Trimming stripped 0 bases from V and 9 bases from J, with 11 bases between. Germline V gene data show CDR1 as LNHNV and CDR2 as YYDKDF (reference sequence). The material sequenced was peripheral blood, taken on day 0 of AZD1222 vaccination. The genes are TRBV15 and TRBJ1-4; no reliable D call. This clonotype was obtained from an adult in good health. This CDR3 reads CATSRDNSIQKLFF. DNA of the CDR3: TGTGCCACCAGCAGAGATAATTCAATCCAAAAACTGTTTTTT.